Listed below are T cell receptor beta chains from one sample, sequenced in a study of radiation and T cells in renal cell carcinoma. Here immunoSEQ multiplex PCR was the method, and the copy in TCRdb shows in-frame clones only, minus some. Among roughly 130,000 clones, roughly 88% were seen once, and the ten largest hold approximately 12%. Sample: blood, taken from a patient whose treatment included radiotherapy and nephrectomy. The source is a woman in her 50s with renal cell carcinoma. Both conserved end residues are part of each CDR3. The order of the fields is D gene, J gene, clone size, V gene, CDR3 DNA, CDR3 protein. A D gene is named only where the DNA matches it firmly. The size field is filled for only some rows; it gives once, few, many or a size class.

-	TRBJ1-2	-	TRBV6-1	TGTGCCAGCAGTGCTTCGGCCAGCTATGGCTACACCTTC	CASSASASYGYTF
TRBD2	TRBJ2-3	-	TRBV6-5	TGTGCCAGCAGTTTGGATTCTAGCGGGGACACAGATACGCAGTATTTT	CASSLDSSGDTDTQYF
-	TRBJ1-5	-	TRBV2	TGTGCCAGCAGTCCTGGGGTTAATCAGCCCCAGCATTTT	CASSPGVNQPQHF
-	TRBJ2-2	-	TRBV4-1	TGCGCCAGCAGCCAGACCGGGACCCTCCTCTCGAACACCGGGGAGCTGTTTTTT	CASSQTGTLLSNTGELFF
-	TRBJ2-4	-	TRBV6-5	TGTGCCAGCAGTCCGACAGTCCTAGCCAAAAACATTCAGTACTTC	CASSPTVLAKNIQYF
-	TRBJ1-1	-	TRBV9	TGTGCCAGCAGCGTCACCCCGGGTGGAGGTGACGCTGAAGCTTTCTTT	CASSVTPGGGDAEAFF
-	TRBJ1-5	-	TRBV5-4	TGTGCCAGCAGCTTCTTTCCGGGGATTAATCAGCCCCAGCATTTT	CASSFFPGINQPQHF
-	TRBJ1-4	-	TRBV19	TGTGCCAGTAGTACGGGACCTAAACAGCCTAATGAAAAACTGTTTTTT	CASSTGPKQPNEKLFF
-	TRBJ1-2	-	TRBV4-3	TGCGCCAGCAGCCAAGATCGCGGGGGCACTTATGGCTACACCTTC	CASSQDRGGTYGYTF
-	TRBJ1-2	-	TRBV19	TGTGCCAGTAGTATACTGACAGTACGGGGCTACACCTTC	CASSILTVRGYTF
-	TRBJ1-2	-	TRBV6-1	TGTGCCAGCAGTGAAGCGAACTATGGCTACACCTTC	CASSEANYGYTF
-	TRBJ2-1	few	TRBV25-1	TGTGCCAGCAGCCTCGCCTACAATGAGCAGTTCTTC	CASSLAYNEQFF
-	TRBJ1-6	-	TRBV9	TGTGCCAGCAGCGTAGGGACCCAGGGGAACGGCTCACCCCTCCACTTT	CASSVGTQGNGSPLHF
-	TRBJ1-5	-	TRBV15	TGTGCCACCAGCAGAGACCCAGGGACAAGTTATAGCAATCAGCCCCAGCATTTT	CATSRDPGTSYSNQPQHF
-	TRBJ1-1	-	TRBV14	TGTGCCAGCAGCCAAGATGTCGGGGTAACTGAAGCTTTCTTT	CASSQDVGVTEAFF
-	TRBJ2-5	-	TRBV7-9	TGTGCCAGCAGCTTAGTCCCCCCCGGGGGCAATCAAGAGACCCAGTACTTC	CASSLVPPGGNQETQYF
-	TRBJ1-1	-	TRBV6-5	TGTGCCAGCAGGGAACAGGCCTTGAACACTGAAGCTTTCTTT	CASREQALNTEAFF
-	TRBJ1-3	-	TRBV6-6	TGTGCCAGCAGCCCTGGGCCGAGCTCTGGAAACACCATATATTTT	CASSPGPSSGNTIYF
-	TRBJ2-7	-	TRBV6-5	TGTGCCAGCAGCTCGAACTCCTACGAGCAGTACTTC	CASSSNSYEQYF
TRBD1	TRBJ1-4	few	TRBV18	TGTGCCAGCTCACTACGGGGGACAGGCGCGAATGAAAAACTGTTTTTT	CASSLRGTGANEKLFF
-	TRBJ1-5	-	TRBV19	TGTGCCAGTACCGACCGGGGGGCCCAGCATTTT	CASTDRGAQHF
-	TRBJ2-2	-	TRBV19	TGTGCCAGTAGCCTGCAGGGTCCGAACACCGGGGAGCTGTTTTTT	CASSLQGPNTGELFF
-	TRBJ1-2	-	TRBV6-1	TGTGCCAGCAGTCCCGTAGGGACACCCAACTATGGCTACACCTTC	CASSPVGTPNYGYTF
-	TRBJ1-1	-	TRBV28	TGTGCCAGCAGTTCCCAGGGGTTTGAAGCTTTCTTT	CASSSQGFEAFF
-	TRBJ2-3	-	TRBV7-2	TGTGCCAGCAGCTTAGGACAGGTCTCTGGCACAGATACGCAGTATTTT	CASSLGQVSGTDTQYF
TRBD1	TRBJ1-4	-	TRBV9	TGTGCCAGCAGCGTAGACGCCGGGACAGAAGATGAAAAACTGTTTTTT	CASSVDAGTEDEKLFF
-	TRBJ2-1	-	TRBV7-2	TGTGCCAGCAGCCTCCTAGGCCGGGTTAATGAGCAGTTCTTC	CASSLLGRVNEQFF
TRBD2	TRBJ2-7	-	TRBV28	TGTGCCAGCAGTTTACATAGCGGGGGACCCTACGAGCAGTACTTC	CASSLHSGGPYEQYF
-	TRBJ2-1	once	TRBV9	TGTGCCAGCAGCGGATCCAGCGCGGGGAGCTCCTACAATGAGCAGTTCTTC	CASSGSSAGSSYNEQFF
-	TRBJ1-5	once	TRBV28	TGTGCCAGCAGCCCCCTTGGGGGGAAAAATAGCAATCAGCCCCAGCATTTT	CASSPLGGKNSNQPQHF
TRBD2	TRBJ2-2	-	TRBV10-3	TGTGCCATCAGTTGGACTAGCGGGGGCCCCGGTGAGCTGTTTTTT	CAISWTSGGPGELFF
TRBD1	TRBJ2-2	-	TRBV14	TGTGCCAGCAGCCTGTCGAAGGGACAGCTTGAGGAGCTGTTTTTT	CASSLSKGQLEELFF
-	TRBJ1-6	-	TRBV19	TGTGCCAGTAGGGATGGGACACCCGCAGATTCGAATTCACCCCTCCACTTT	CASRDGTPADSNSPLHF
TRBD1	TRBJ1-1	-	TRBV18	TGTGCCAGCTCGCTACAGGGGGGAGACACTGAAGCTTTCTTT	CASSLQGGDTEAFF